The rows below give T cell receptor beta chains drawn from one sample of a study of T-cell memory formation after mild COVID-19. TCRdb used MiXCR to reprocess the 5' RACE reads, holding one entry per CDR3 protein. The sample consists of 92,000 or so distinct CDR3 sequences, 10% to 15% of them appearing once. Sequenced: PBMCs or a T cell subset sorted from them (not recorded which). The receptors were sampled from an adult woman who had mild COVID-19 (a few samples of this study predate the infection). Cell type and time point are not known. The CDR3 runs from the conserved cysteine through the conserved F or W. A D gene is named only where the DNA matches it firmly. Size is stated for part of the rows, as once, few or many counts, or as a class when the clone is expanded.

J gene: TRBJ2-3; clone size: few; V gene: TRBV29-1; D gene: .; CDR3 protein: CSALTLTSSTDTQYF; CDR3 DNA: TGCAGCGCACTAACATTGACCTCATCCACAGATACGCAGTATTTT
J gene: TRBJ2-7; clone size: few; V gene: TRBV27; D gene: .; CDR3 protein: CASSLSGVGGQPYF; CDR3 DNA: TGTGCCAGCAGTCTGTCTGGGGTGGGCGGCCAGCCGTACTTC
J gene: TRBJ2-3; clone size: .; V gene: TRBV24-1; D gene: TRBD2; CDR3 protein: CATSASSGSTDTQYF; CDR3 DNA: TGTGCCACCAGTGCCTCTAGCGGAAGCACAGATACGCAGTATTTT
J gene: TRBJ2-3; clone size: few; V gene: TRBV19; D gene: .; CDR3 protein: CASSMGGTDTQYF; CDR3 DNA: TGTGCCAGTAGTATGGGTGGCACAGATACGCAGTATTTT
J gene: TRBJ2-5; clone size: .; V gene: TRBV12-3/TRBV12-4; D gene: .; CDR3 protein: CASSFRGGETQYF; CDR3 DNA: TGTGCCAGCAGTTTCAGGGGCGGGGAGACCCAGTACTTC
J gene: TRBJ2-5; clone size: few; V gene: TRBV7-9; D gene: TRBD2; CDR3 protein: CASTLADQETQYF; CDR3 DNA: TGTGCCAGCACACTAGCGGACCAAGAGACCCAGTACTTC
J gene: TRBJ2-5; clone size: .; V gene: TRBV5-6; D gene: TRBD1; CDR3 protein: CASSLGTGETQYF; CDR3 DNA: TGTGCCAGCAGCTTGGGGACAGGGGAGACCCAGTACTTC
J gene: TRBJ1-2; clone size: .; V gene: TRBV29-1; D gene: .; CDR3 protein: CSVVGIATNYGYTF; CDR3 DNA: TGCAGCGTTGTCGGAATAGCTACTAACTATGGCTACACCTTC
J gene: TRBJ1-2; clone size: .; V gene: TRBV20-1; D gene: .; CDR3 protein: CSASLPWDIAPGYGYTF; CDR3 DNA: TGCAGTGCTAGCCTACCTTGGGACATAGCCCCGGGCTATGGCTACACCTTC
J gene: TRBJ1-1; clone size: .; V gene: TRBV3-1; D gene: TRBD1; CDR3 protein: CASSQVDRGDAFF; CDR3 DNA: TGTGCCAGCAGCCAAGTTGACAGGGGTGACGCTTTCTTT
J gene: TRBJ2-2; clone size: .; V gene: TRBV9; D gene: .; CDR3 protein: CASSPQAEEAGELFF; CDR3 DNA: TGTGCCAGCAGCCCCCAGGCCGAAGAAGCCGGGGAGCTGTTTTTT
J gene: TRBJ2-2; clone size: .; V gene: TRBV30; D gene: TRBD1; CDR3 protein: CAWDRGNTGELFF; CDR3 DNA: TGTGCCTGGGACAGGGGGAACACCGGGGAGCTGTTTTTT
J gene: TRBJ2-2; clone size: few; V gene: TRBV7-9; D gene: TRBD1; CDR3 protein: CASSLAGQGSAGELFF; CDR3 DNA: TGTGCCAGCAGCTTAGCGGGACAGGGGAGCGCCGGGGAGCTGTTTTTT
J gene: TRBJ1-2; clone size: .; V gene: TRBV5-6; D gene: .; CDR3 protein: CASTGRTRSNYGYTF; CDR3 DNA: TGTGCCAGCACCGGGAGAACAAGATCTAACTATGGCTACACCTTC
J gene: TRBJ2-7; clone size: once; V gene: TRBV15; D gene: .; CDR3 protein: CATSRDRATLYEQYF; CDR3 DNA: TGTGCCACCAGCAGAGATCGCGCTACCCTCTACGAGCAGTACTTC
J gene: TRBJ2-7; clone size: few; V gene: TRBV10-3; D gene: TRBD1; CDR3 protein: CAISEQRDRLSEQYF; CDR3 DNA: TGTGCCATCAGTGAGCAAAGGGACAGGCTGTCGGAGCAGTACTTC
J gene: TRBJ2-1; clone size: few; V gene: TRBV20-1; D gene: TRBD1; CDR3 protein: CSAWDREGNEQFF; CDR3 DNA: TGCAGTGCTTGGGACAGGGAGGGTAATGAGCAGTTCTTC
J gene: TRBJ2-7; clone size: few; V gene: TRBV6-5; D gene: TRBD2; CDR3 protein: CASSPSGGLSYEQYF; CDR3 DNA: TGTGCCAGCAGTCCCTCGGGGGGGCTATCCTACGAGCAGTACTTC
J gene: TRBJ2-7; clone size: .; V gene: TRBV7-2; D gene: TRBD2; CDR3 protein: CASSSPLAGVYEQYF; CDR3 DNA: TGTGCCAGCAGCTCTCCACTAGCGGGAGTCTACGAGCAGTACTTC
J gene: TRBJ2-2; clone size: few; V gene: TRBV6-5; D gene: .; CDR3 protein: CASWRVGTGELFF; CDR3 DNA: TGTGCCAGCTGGAGGGTGGGCACCGGGGAGCTGTTTTTT
J gene: TRBJ2-3; clone size: .; V gene: TRBV20-1; D gene: .; CDR3 protein: CSAPWGPDTQYF; CDR3 DNA: TGCAGTGCTCCGTGGGGGCCAGATACGCAGTATTTT
J gene: TRBJ2-7; clone size: .; V gene: TRBV25-1; D gene: .; CDR3 protein: CASSGGTGSRYEQYF; CDR3 DNA: TGTGCCAGCAGTGGCGGAACAGGGTCGCGCTACGAGCAGTACTTC
J gene: TRBJ2-7; clone size: many; V gene: TRBV20-1; D gene: TRBD2; CDR3 protein: CSAMQTSGSYEQYF; CDR3 DNA: TGCAGTGCTATGCAGACTAGCGGGAGCTACGAGCAGTACTTC
J gene: TRBJ2-7; clone size: many; V gene: TRBV27; D gene: TRBD2; CDR3 protein: CASSPTGGSWEQYF; CDR3 DNA: TGTGCCAGCAGTCCCACCGGGGGGTCCTGGGAGCAGTACTTC
J gene: TRBJ1-1; clone size: few; V gene: TRBV7-3; D gene: .; CDR3 protein: CASSLMAGALNTEAFF; CDR3 DNA: TGTGCCAGCAGCTTAATGGCGGGGGCTCTGAACACTGAAGCTTTCTTT
J gene: TRBJ2-7; clone size: few; V gene: TRBV7-8; D gene: .; CDR3 protein: CASSPRRTYEQYF; CDR3 DNA: TGTGCCAGCAGCCCTCGCAGAACCTACGAGCAGTACTTC
J gene: TRBJ2-7; clone size: .; V gene: TRBV4-3; D gene: .; CDR3 protein: CASSQDRGYEQYF; CDR3 DNA: TGCGCCAGCAGCCAAGATAGGGGATACGAGCAGTACTTC
J gene: TRBJ1-2; clone size: .; V gene: TRBV27; D gene: .; CDR3 protein: CASSLSQRTVVYGYTF; CDR3 DNA: TGTGCCAGCAGTTTATCGCAAAGGACAGTAGTCTATGGCTACACCTTC
J gene: TRBJ1-1; clone size: .; V gene: TRBV7-6; D gene: TRBD1; CDR3 protein: CASSGPDRKCTEAFF; CDR3 DNA: TGTGCCAGCAGCGGCCCGGACAGGAAGTGCACTGAAGCTTTCTTT
J gene: TRBJ2-3; clone size: .; V gene: TRBV5-1; D gene: .; CDR3 protein: CASSLELDTQYF; CDR3 DNA: TGCGCCAGCAGCTTGGAACTGGATACGCAGTATTTT
J gene: TRBJ2-1; clone size: many; V gene: TRBV2; D gene: TRBD2; CDR3 protein: CASRAGDNEQFF; CDR3 DNA: TGTGCCAGCAGGGCGGGAGACAATGAGCAGTTCTTC
J gene: TRBJ2-5; clone size: few; V gene: TRBV29-1; D gene: TRBD2; CDR3 protein: CSVEPSGRQETQYF; CDR3 DNA: TGCAGCGTAGAGCCTAGCGGGAGGCAAGAGACCCAGTACTTC
J gene: TRBJ2-1; clone size: .; V gene: TRBV29-1; D gene: .; CDR3 protein: CSVEGLAEETTYNEQFF; CDR3 DNA: TGCAGCGTTGAAGGGCTTGCGGAAGAGACCACCTACAATGAGCAGTTCTTC
J gene: TRBJ2-2; clone size: .; V gene: TRBV5-1; D gene: TRBD2; CDR3 protein: CASSATSGRGAGELFF; CDR3 DNA: TGCGCCAGCAGCGCAACTAGCGGGAGGGGCGCCGGGGAGCTGTTTTTT
J gene: TRBJ2-7; clone size: .; V gene: TRBV4-1; D gene: TRBD2; CDR3 protein: CASSQDVLADIRKGYEQYF; CDR3 DNA: TGCGCCAGCAGCCAAGATGTGCTAGCGGATATCCGGAAAGGATACGAGCAGTACTTC
J gene: TRBJ2-3; clone size: .; V gene: TRBV2; D gene: TRBD2; CDR3 protein: CASSVGLAGVIGTDTQYF; CDR3 DNA: TGTGCCAGCAGCGTCGGACTAGCGGGGGTGATTGGCACAGATACGCAGTATTTT
J gene: TRBJ2-7; clone size: many; V gene: TRBV29-1; D gene: .; CDR3 protein: CSVGGRGSYEQYF; CDR3 DNA: TGCAGCGTCGGTGGCCGAGGGTCATACGAGCAGTACTTC
J gene: TRBJ2-1; clone size: .; V gene: TRBV6-2/TRBV6-3; D gene: TRBD2; CDR3 protein: CASSPSGRFYNEQFF; CDR3 DNA: TGTGCCAGCTCCCCTAGCGGGAGGTTCTACAATGAGCAGTTCTTC
J gene: TRBJ1-4; clone size: once; V gene: TRBV4-2; D gene: .; CDR3 protein: CASSQATGTTNEKLFF; CDR3 DNA: TGTGCCAGCAGCCAAGCGACAGGAACAACTAATGAAAAACTGTTTTTT
J gene: TRBJ2-5; clone size: .; V gene: TRBV19; D gene: .; CDR3 protein: CATKETQYF; CDR3 DNA: TGTGCCACTAAGGAGACCCAGTACTTC
J gene: TRBJ2-7; clone size: few; V gene: TRBV7-9; D gene: TRBD1; CDR3 protein: CASSSDTRRQGFNDEQYF; CDR3 DNA: TGTGCCAGCAGCTCCGATACGCGCCGACAGGGGTTTAACGACGAGCAGTACTTC